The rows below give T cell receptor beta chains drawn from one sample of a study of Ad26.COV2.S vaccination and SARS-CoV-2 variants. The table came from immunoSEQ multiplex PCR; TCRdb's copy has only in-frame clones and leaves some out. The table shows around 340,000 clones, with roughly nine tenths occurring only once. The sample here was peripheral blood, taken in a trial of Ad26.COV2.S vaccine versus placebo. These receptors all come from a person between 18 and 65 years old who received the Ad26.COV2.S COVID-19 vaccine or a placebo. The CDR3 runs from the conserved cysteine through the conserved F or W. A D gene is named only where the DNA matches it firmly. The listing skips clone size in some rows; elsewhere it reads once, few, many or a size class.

cdr3_aa: CASSVDGAVRNSPLHF
cdr3_nt: TGTGCCAGCAGCGTAGACGGAGCGGTGCGCAATTCACCCCTCCACTTT
v_call: TRBV9
clone_size: .
j_call: TRBJ1-6
d_call: .

cdr3_aa: CASNRGGSNSPLHF
cdr3_nt: TGTGCCAGCAATAGGGGGGGGTCCAACTCACCCCTCCACTTT
v_call: TRBV13
clone_size: .
j_call: TRBJ1-6
d_call: .

cdr3_aa: CASSLGTSGGATYEQYF
cdr3_nt: TGTGCCAGCAGCTTAGGGACTAGCGGGGGGGCAACCTACGAGCAGTACTTC
v_call: TRBV7-8
clone_size: .
j_call: TRBJ2-7
d_call: TRBD2

cdr3_aa: CASSYSLRSITEAFF
cdr3_nt: TGTGCCAGCAGTTACTCACTCCGGAGTATAACTGAAGCTTTCTTT
v_call: TRBV6-2/TRBV6-3
clone_size: once
j_call: TRBJ1-1
d_call: .

cdr3_aa: CASSLSRVGGASLRDTQYF
cdr3_nt: TGTGCCAGCAGTTTATCGAGGGTTGGCGGGGCTAGCCTGAGGGATACGCAGTATTTT
v_call: TRBV27
clone_size: .
j_call: TRBJ2-3
d_call: .

cdr3_aa: CASSLQGTPYGYTF
cdr3_nt: TGTGCCAGCTCACTGCAGGGTACTCCTTATGGCTACACCTTC
v_call: TRBV18
clone_size: .
j_call: TRBJ1-2
d_call: .

cdr3_aa: CASSFNRGYVGGELFF
cdr3_nt: TGTGCCAGCAGTTTCAACAGGGGGTACGTTGGCGGGGAGCTGTTTTTT
v_call: TRBV27
clone_size: once
j_call: TRBJ2-2
d_call: TRBD1

cdr3_aa: CASSYSGVGEKLFF
cdr3_nt: TGTGCCAGCAGTTACTCGGGGGTCGGTGAAAAACTGTTTTTT
v_call: TRBV6-5
clone_size: .
j_call: TRBJ1-4
d_call: .

cdr3_aa: CASSVEGQGARGYTF
cdr3_nt: TGTGCCAGCAGCGTAGAGGGACAGGGGGCGCGGGGCTACACCTTC
v_call: TRBV9
clone_size: .
j_call: TRBJ1-2
d_call: TRBD1

cdr3_aa: CASSFLENTIYF
cdr3_nt: TGTGCCAGCAGCTTTTTGGAAAACACCATATATTTT
v_call: TRBV7-6
clone_size: .
j_call: TRBJ1-3
d_call: .

cdr3_aa: CAWSAGTSGSETQYF
cdr3_nt: TGTGCCTGGAGCGCAGGGACTAGCGGGAGCGAGACCCAGTACTTC
v_call: TRBV30
clone_size: .
j_call: TRBJ2-5
d_call: TRBD2

cdr3_aa: CASRIQGAGGYTF
cdr3_nt: TGTGCCAGCCGCATTCAGGGGGCAGGTGGCTACACCTTC
v_call: TRBV7-9
clone_size: .
j_call: TRBJ1-2
d_call: TRBD1

cdr3_aa: CASSQERVYEQYF
cdr3_nt: TGCGCCAGCAGCCAAGAACGGGTCTACGAGCAGTACTTC
v_call: TRBV4-3
clone_size: .
j_call: TRBJ2-7
d_call: .

cdr3_aa: CASNPSGLAGYNEQFF
cdr3_nt: TGCGCCAGCAACCCCTCAGGACTAGCGGGCTACAATGAGCAGTTCTTC
v_call: TRBV5-1
clone_size: medium-sized
j_call: TRBJ2-1
d_call: TRBD2

cdr3_aa: CASRENEQYF
cdr3_nt: TGTGCCAGCAGGGAGAACGAGCAGTACTTC
v_call: TRBV28
clone_size: .
j_call: TRBJ2-7
d_call: .

cdr3_aa: CASSVSGHRGVETQYF
cdr3_nt: TGTGCCAGCAGCGTCAGCGGCCATCGGGGGGTAGAGACCCAGTACTTC
v_call: TRBV7-7
clone_size: .
j_call: TRBJ2-5
d_call: TRBD2

cdr3_aa: CASSGQGAGGYTF
cdr3_nt: TGTGCCAGCAGCGGACAGGGGGCAGGTGGCTACACCTTC
v_call: TRBV16
clone_size: .
j_call: TRBJ1-2
d_call: TRBD1

cdr3_aa: CSVVAPGDEKLFF
cdr3_nt: TGCAGCGTTGTCGCCCCAGGGGATGAAAAACTGTTTTTT
v_call: TRBV29-1
clone_size: .
j_call: TRBJ1-4
d_call: .

cdr3_aa: CASSFPGRDYGYTF
cdr3_nt: TGTGCCAGCAGTTTTCCGGGGAGAGACTATGGCTACACCTTC
v_call: TRBV28
clone_size: once
j_call: TRBJ1-2
d_call: .

cdr3_aa: CASSLGSTSYNEQFF
cdr3_nt: TGTGCCAGCAGCTTAGGGAGCACCTCCTACAATGAGCAGTTCTTC
v_call: TRBV7-9
clone_size: once
j_call: TRBJ2-1
d_call: .

cdr3_aa: CASSQGTGGVFPEAFF
cdr3_nt: TGTGCCAGCAGCCAGGGGACAGGGGGCGTTTTCCCTGAAGCTTTCTTT
v_call: TRBV3-1/TRBV3-2
clone_size: .
j_call: TRBJ1-1
d_call: TRBD1

cdr3_aa: CASSPPGGPTTDTQYF
cdr3_nt: TGTGCCAGCTCACCACCGGGGGGACCGACCACAGATACGCAGTATTTT
v_call: TRBV18
clone_size: once
j_call: TRBJ2-3
d_call: .

cdr3_aa: CASSQSGRRTGELFF
cdr3_nt: TGTGCCAGCAGCCAAAGCGGGAGACGCACCGGGGAGCTGTTTTTT
v_call: TRBV3-1/TRBV3-2
clone_size: .
j_call: TRBJ2-2
d_call: TRBD2

cdr3_aa: CSVRSGSNQPQHF
cdr3_nt: TGCAGCGTTCGTTCTGGTAGCAATCAGCCCCAGCATTTT
v_call: TRBV29-1
clone_size: .
j_call: TRBJ1-5
d_call: .

cdr3_aa: CASSLSGSQPQHF
cdr3_nt: TGTGCCAGCAGCTTATCGGGCAGTCAGCCCCAGCATTTT
v_call: TRBV5-4
clone_size: .
j_call: TRBJ1-5
d_call: .

cdr3_aa: CASTASAGQYNEQFF
cdr3_nt: TGTGCCAGCACCGCCTCTGCGGGACAGTACAATGAGCAGTTCTTC
v_call: TRBV4-2
clone_size: .
j_call: TRBJ2-1
d_call: .

cdr3_aa: CASSPGDFTGLNQPQHF
cdr3_nt: TGTGCCAGCAGCCCAGGCGACTTCACAGGGCTCAATCAGCCCCAGCATTTT
v_call: TRBV3-1/TRBV3-2
clone_size: .
j_call: TRBJ1-5
d_call: .

cdr3_aa: CASSPGGTQGWVGYTF
cdr3_nt: TGTGCCAGCAGCCCAGGCGGAACACAGGGCTGGGTTGGCTACACCTTC
v_call: TRBV7-2
clone_size: .
j_call: TRBJ1-2
d_call: .

cdr3_aa: CASSQDLGGAEAFF
cdr3_nt: TGTGCCAGCAGCCAAGATTTGGGGGGGGCTGAAGCTTTCTTT
v_call: TRBV3-1/TRBV3-2
clone_size: .
j_call: TRBJ1-1
d_call: .

cdr3_aa: CASGLSGDSYEQYF
cdr3_nt: TGTGCTAGTGGTTTGTCGGGCGACTCCTACGAGCAGTACTTC
v_call: TRBV12-5
clone_size: .
j_call: TRBJ2-7
d_call: .